The rows below give T cell receptor beta chains drawn from one sample of a study of shared clonotypes between healthy human individuals. Produced via immunoSEQ multiplex PCR; TCRdb's table is partial and in-frame only. The sample lists some 1.1 million clones, around three quarters occurring once. The sequencing input was memory CD4+ T cells from PBMCs. Every receptor here comes from a man between 18 and 35 years old in good health. Some clones in this sample may be carry-over from other donors' samples. Both conserved end residues are part of each CDR3. A D gene is named only where the DNA matches it firmly. Clone size is given for some rows only: seen once, a few or many times, or a class if the clone is expanded.

v_call	clone_size	d_call	j_call	cdr3_nt	cdr3_aa
TRBV27	NA	TRBD1	TRBJ2-7	TGTGCCAGCAGTTTATCATCCAGGGGGCGCGACGAGCAGTACTTC	CASSLSSRGRDEQYF
TRBV5-1	NA	NA	TRBJ1-2	TGCGCCAGCAGCGCCGGACGGCCCGACCTTGGCTACACCTTC	CASSAGRPDLGYTF
TRBV6-1	NA	NA	TRBJ2-3	TGTGCCAGCAGTGAATGGGGTACCCGCACAGATACGCAGTATTTT	CASSEWGTRTDTQYF
TRBV5-6	NA	NA	TRBJ2-6	TGTGCCAGCACCCCCCTGGGAATCAAGAGCTCTGGGGCCAACGTCCTGACTTTC	CASTPLGIKSSGANVLTF
TRBV9	NA	TRBD1	TRBJ2-2	TGTGCCAGCAGCGTCCTCAGGGGGACCACCGGGGAGCTGTTTTTT	CASSVLRGTTGELFF
TRBV6-1	NA	TRBD1	TRBJ2-7	TGTGCCAGCGGTGCGGCCGGGACAGGTTATGACGAGCAGTACTTC	CASGAAGTGYDEQYF
TRBV19	NA	NA	TRBJ1-5	TGTGCCAGTAGTATGGGGCAGACCTATCAGCCCCAGCATTTT	CASSMGQTYQPQHF
TRBV19	NA	NA	TRBJ1-5	TGTGCCAGTAGTATAGGGCAGGGAAGTTATCCCCAGCATTTT	CASSIGQGSYPQHF
TRBV5-1	NA	NA	TRBJ1-1	TGCGCCAGCAGCTTACAGGGAGGCAACACTGAAGCTTTCTTT	CASSLQGGNTEAFF
TRBV11-1	NA	TRBD1	TRBJ2-1	TGTGCCAGCAGCTTAGACAGGGGAAAGATCTTC	CASSLDRGKIF
TRBV5-5	NA	TRBD1	TRBJ1-1	TGTGCCAGCAGCTCGAACAGGGGACAGTTTGAAGCTTTCTTT	CASSSNRGQFEAFF
TRBV5-1	NA	NA	TRBJ2-4	TGCGCCAGCAGCTCGGACGGTGAAAACATTCAGTACTTC	CASSSDGENIQYF
TRBV11-3	NA	TRBD1	TRBJ1-1	TGTGCCAGCAGCCAGGGGGCTGGCACTGAAGCTTTCTTT	CASSQGAGTEAFF
TRBV19	NA	NA	TRBJ2-7	TGTGCCAGTAGCCCTGCTACAGGGCTCAACGAGCAGTACTTC	CASSPATGLNEQYF
TRBV19	NA	NA	TRBJ1-3	TGTGCCAGTAAGCGTCGTGAGGGGCCAGGCGCTGGAAACACCATATATTTT	CASKRREGPGAGNTIYF
TRBV30	NA	TRBD1	TRBJ2-7	TGTGCCTGGAGCCGAACCCCGGGACAGGGGCCCTACGAGCAGTACTTC	CAWSRTPGQGPYEQYF
TRBV25-1	NA	NA	TRBJ2-7	TGTGCCAGCAGTGACCCGGGGACATTGAACTACGAGCAGTACTTC	CASSDPGTLNYEQYF
TRBV19	NA	TRBD1	TRBJ1-5	TGTGCCAGTAGATCAGGGGGCGCCGGGAATCAGCCCCAGCATTTT	CASRSGGAGNQPQHF
TRBV9	NA	NA	TRBJ1-3	TGTGCCAGCAGCCCTGACCTTCGGACAGAATACTTTGGAAACACCATATATTTT	CASSPDLRTEYFGNTIYF
TRBV4-1	few	TRBD1	TRBJ1-6	TGCGCCAGCAGCCAGGTTCAGGGGGCGGTAAATTCACCCCTCCACTTT	CASSQVQGAVNSPLHF
TRBV5-1	once	TRBD1	TRBJ1-2	TGCGCCAGCAGCTCCGGGACAGCTTATGGCTACACCTTC	CASSSGTAYGYTF
TRBV5-1	NA	TRBD2	TRBJ2-5	TGCGCCAGCAGTTCGGGGCGGGGGATCCAAGAGACCCAGTACTTC	CASSSGRGIQETQYF
TRBV5-1	many	TRBD1	TRBJ2-7	TGCGCCAGCAGCTTGGGACAGGGGTACTACGAGCAGTACTTC	CASSLGQGYYEQYF